These T cell receptor beta chains were read from a single sample in a study of control samples from healthy donors and cancer patients. Clones were read by immunoSEQ multiplex PCR, and TCRdb kept only the in-frame ones, dropping some. The sample holds more than 10,000 clones, 85% to 95% seen once. Input material: PBMCs. Receptor source: a man older than 75 with lung cancer. Each CDR3 is given with its conserved first and last residue. The order of the fields is CDR3 length, D gene, clone size, J gene, V gene, CDR3 DNA, CDR3 protein. The D gene is left open where the match is weak. Some rows mark clone size as missing; the rest say once, few, many or name a class of expanded clone.

>13|-|-|TRBJ1-1|TRBV11-2
TGTGCCAGCAGCTTGGGGGTGGGAACTGAAGCTTTCTTT
CASSLGVGTEAFF
>17|TRBD2|-|TRBJ2-1|TRBV3-1/TRBV3-2
TGTGCCAGCAGCCAATTTAATAGCGGGGGGGTTCTAAATGAGCAGTTCTTC
CASSQFNSGGVLNEQFF
>12|-|-|TRBJ2-5|TRBV24-1
TGTGCCACCGGAGGGCAGGGGGAGACCCAGTACTTC
CATGGQGETQYF
>13|-|-|TRBJ1-1|TRBV10-2
TGCGCCAGCAGTGGTAACGTGAACACTGAAGCTTTCTTT
CASSGNVNTEAFF
>17|-|-|TRBJ2-1|TRBV14
TGTGCCAGCAGCCAAGATCGTCTGAACAGCGACCTCTATGAGCAGTTCTTC
CASSQDRLNSDLYEQFF
>14|-|-|TRBJ2-2|TRBV6-2/TRBV6-3
TGTGCCAGCAGCCTACAGGTTGGGACCGGGGAGCTGTTTTTT
CASSLQVGTGELFF
>16|-|once|TRBJ1-3|TRBV6-5
TGTGCCAGCAGTTACTCTCCGGGAACCTCTGGAAACACCATATATTTT
CASSYSPGTSGNTIYF
>17|TRBD1|once|TRBJ1-4|TRBV27
TGTGCCAGCAGTTTCAGAGCCTCCGGGACAGTTAATGAAAAACTGTTTTTT
CASSFRASGTVNEKLFF
>15|-|-|TRBJ1-5|TRBV2
TGTGCCAGCAGTGAAGAAGCGGCCGGGGGAATGGCCCAGCATTTT
CASSEEAAGGMAQHF
>15|TRBD1|-|TRBJ1-1|TRBV9
TGTGCCAGCAGCTCCAGACAGGGGGAGAACACTGAAGCTTTCTTT
CASSSRQGENTEAFF
>14|-|-|TRBJ2-7|TRBV5-1
TGCGCCAGCAGCCCGGACTTGATCTCCTACGAGCAGTACTTC
CASSPDLISYEQYF
>13|-|-|TRBJ1-1|TRBV18
TGTGCCAGCTCACCACCGTATCGGACTGAAGCTTTCTTT
CASSPPYRTEAFF
>15|-|once|TRBJ1-4|TRBV7-9
TGTGCCAGCAGCTTACCGGGGGGGCGTAATGAAAAACTGTTTTTT
CASSLPGGRNEKLFF